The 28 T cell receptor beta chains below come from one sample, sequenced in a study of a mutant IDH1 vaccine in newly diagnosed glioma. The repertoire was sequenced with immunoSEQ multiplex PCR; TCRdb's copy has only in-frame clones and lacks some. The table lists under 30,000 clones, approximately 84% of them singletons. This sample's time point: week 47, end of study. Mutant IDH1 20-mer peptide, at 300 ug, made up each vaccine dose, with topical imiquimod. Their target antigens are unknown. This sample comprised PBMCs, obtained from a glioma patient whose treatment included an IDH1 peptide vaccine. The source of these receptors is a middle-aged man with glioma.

The chain's CDR3 is CASSDFDEQYF. CDR3 nucleotide sequence: TGTGCCAGCTCAGACTTCGACGAGCAGTACTTC. The chain has TRBV7-9 and TRBJ2-7, with unresolved D. The CDR3 runs 11 residues. The ends were cut back, 8 bases at V and 5 bases at J, with 10 bases in the middle. The germline CDR1 and CDR2 sequences are SEHNR and FQNEAQ (reference sequence).

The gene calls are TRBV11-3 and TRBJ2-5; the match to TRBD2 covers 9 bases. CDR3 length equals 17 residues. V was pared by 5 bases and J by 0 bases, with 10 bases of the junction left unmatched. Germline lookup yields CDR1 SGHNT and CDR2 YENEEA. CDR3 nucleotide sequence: TGTGCCAGCAGCCAAGGGGGTGAGCGGGAGGACCAAGAGACCCAGTACTTC. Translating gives CASSQGGEREDQETQYF.

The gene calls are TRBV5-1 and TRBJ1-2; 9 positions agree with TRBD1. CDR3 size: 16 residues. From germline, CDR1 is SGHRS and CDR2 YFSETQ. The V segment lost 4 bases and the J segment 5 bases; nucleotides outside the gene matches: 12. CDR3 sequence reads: CASSARGSGQGYGYTF. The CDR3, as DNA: TGCGCCAGCAGCGCGAGGGGGTCGGGACAGGGATATGGCTACACCTTC.

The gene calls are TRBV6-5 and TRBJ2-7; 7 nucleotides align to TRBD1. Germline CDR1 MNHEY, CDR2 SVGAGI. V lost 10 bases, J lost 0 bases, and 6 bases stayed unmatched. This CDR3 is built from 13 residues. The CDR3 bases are TGTGCCACGACAACAGGGGACTCCTACGAGCAGTACTTC. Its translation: CATTTGDSYEQYF.

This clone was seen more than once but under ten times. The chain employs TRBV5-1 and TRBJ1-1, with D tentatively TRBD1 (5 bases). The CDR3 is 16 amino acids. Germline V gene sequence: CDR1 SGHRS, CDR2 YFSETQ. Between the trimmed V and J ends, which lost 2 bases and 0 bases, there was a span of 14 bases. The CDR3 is CASSLGTPQMNTEAFF. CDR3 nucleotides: TGCGCCAGCAGCTTAGGGACCCCCCAAATGAACACTGAAGCTTTCTTT.

CDR3 protein: CASSVTGERERGYTF. The CDR3 nucleotides are TGCGCCAGCAGCGTGACAGGGGAAAGGGAACGCGGCTACACCTTC. This chain connects TRBV5-1 to TRBJ1-2; 8 bases match TRBD1. Trimming at V came to 4 bases and at J to 8 bases, leaving 13 bases not matched to a gene. Germline CDR1 SGHRS, CDR2 YFSETQ. This CDR3 region has 15 residues.

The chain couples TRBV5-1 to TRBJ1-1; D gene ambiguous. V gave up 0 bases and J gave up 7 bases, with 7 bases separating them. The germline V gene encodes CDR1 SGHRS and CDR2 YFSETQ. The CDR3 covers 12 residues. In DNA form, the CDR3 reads TGCGCCAGCAGCTTGGGGGCAGATGAAGCTTTCTTT. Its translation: CASSLGADEAFF.

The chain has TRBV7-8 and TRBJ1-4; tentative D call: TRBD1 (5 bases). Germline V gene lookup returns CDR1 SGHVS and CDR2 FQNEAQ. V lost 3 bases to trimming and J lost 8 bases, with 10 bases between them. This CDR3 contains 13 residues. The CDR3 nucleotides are TGTGCCAGCAGCTTTCTGTGGGACGAAAAACTGTTTTTT. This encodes CASSFLWDEKLFF.

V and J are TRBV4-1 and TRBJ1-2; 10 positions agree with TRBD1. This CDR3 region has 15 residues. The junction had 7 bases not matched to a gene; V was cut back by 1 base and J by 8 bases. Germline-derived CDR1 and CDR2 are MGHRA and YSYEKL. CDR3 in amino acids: CASSQVTGGTLGYTF. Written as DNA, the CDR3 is TGCGCCAGCAGCCAAGTGACAGGGGGCACTCTAGGCTACACCTTC.

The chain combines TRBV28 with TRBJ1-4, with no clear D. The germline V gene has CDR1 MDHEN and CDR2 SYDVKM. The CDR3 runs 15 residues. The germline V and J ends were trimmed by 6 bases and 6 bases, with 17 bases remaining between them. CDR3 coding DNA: TGTGCCAGCAGATTACATCCACATTGGGATGAAAAACTGTTTTTT. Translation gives CASRLHPHWDEKLFF. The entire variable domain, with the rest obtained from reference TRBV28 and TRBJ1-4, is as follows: DVKVTQSSRYLVKRTGEKVFLECVQDMDHENMFWYRQDPGLGLRLIYFSYDVKMKEKGDIPEGYSVSREKKERFSLILESASTNQTSMYLCASRLHPHWDEKLFFGSGTQLSVL.

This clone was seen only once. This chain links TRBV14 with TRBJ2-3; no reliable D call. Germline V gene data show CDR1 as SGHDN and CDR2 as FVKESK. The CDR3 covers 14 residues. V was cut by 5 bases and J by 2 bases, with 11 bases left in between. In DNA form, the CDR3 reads TGTGCCAGCAGCTACTCGCGGACCACAGATACGCAGTATTTT. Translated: CASSYSRTTDTQYF.

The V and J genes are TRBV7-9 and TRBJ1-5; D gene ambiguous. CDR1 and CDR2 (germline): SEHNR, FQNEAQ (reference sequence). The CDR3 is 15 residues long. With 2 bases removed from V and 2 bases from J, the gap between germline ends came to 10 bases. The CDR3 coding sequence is TGTGCCAGCAGCTTATCGGGATTAGGCAATCAGCCCCAGCATTTT. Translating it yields CASSLSGLGNQPQHF.

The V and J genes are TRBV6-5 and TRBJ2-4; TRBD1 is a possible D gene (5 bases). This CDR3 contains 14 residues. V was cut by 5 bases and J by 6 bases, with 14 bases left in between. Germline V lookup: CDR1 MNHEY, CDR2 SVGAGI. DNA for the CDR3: TGTGCCAGCAGTGGGGCCCTGACTGGAAACATTCAGTACTTC. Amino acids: CASSGALTGNIQYF.

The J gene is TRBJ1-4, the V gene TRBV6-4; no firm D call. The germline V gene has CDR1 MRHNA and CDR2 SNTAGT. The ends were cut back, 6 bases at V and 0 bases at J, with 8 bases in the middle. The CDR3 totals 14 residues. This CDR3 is CASRDTATNEKLFF. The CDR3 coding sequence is TGTGCCAGCAGAGACACAGCAACTAATGAAAAACTGTTTTTT.

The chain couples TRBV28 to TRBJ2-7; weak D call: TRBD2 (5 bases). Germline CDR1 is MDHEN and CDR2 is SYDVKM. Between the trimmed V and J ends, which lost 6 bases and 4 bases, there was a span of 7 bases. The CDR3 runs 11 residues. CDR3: CASSRGYEQYF. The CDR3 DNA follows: TGTGCCAGCAGCCGGGGATACGAGCAGTACTTC.

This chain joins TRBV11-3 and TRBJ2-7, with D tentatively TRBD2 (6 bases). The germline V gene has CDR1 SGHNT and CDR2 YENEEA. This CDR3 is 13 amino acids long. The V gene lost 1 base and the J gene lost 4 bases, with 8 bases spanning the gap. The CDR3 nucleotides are TGTGCCAGCAGCTTAGTCGGGGGTTACGAGCAGTACTTC. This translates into CASSLVGGYEQYF.

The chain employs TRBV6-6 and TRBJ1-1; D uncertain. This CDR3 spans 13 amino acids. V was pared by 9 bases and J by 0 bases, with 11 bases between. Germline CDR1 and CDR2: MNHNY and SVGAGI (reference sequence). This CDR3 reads CASGMTMNTEAFF. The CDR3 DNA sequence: TGTGCCAGTGGGATGACTATGAACACTGAAGCTTTCTTT.

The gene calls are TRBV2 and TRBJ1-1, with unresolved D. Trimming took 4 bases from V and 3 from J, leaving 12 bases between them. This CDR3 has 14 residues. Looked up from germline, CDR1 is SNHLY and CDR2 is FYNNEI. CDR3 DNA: TGTGCCAGCAGTGGGCCCAGCCCCGACACTGAAGCTTTCTTT. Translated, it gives CASSGPSPDTEAFF.

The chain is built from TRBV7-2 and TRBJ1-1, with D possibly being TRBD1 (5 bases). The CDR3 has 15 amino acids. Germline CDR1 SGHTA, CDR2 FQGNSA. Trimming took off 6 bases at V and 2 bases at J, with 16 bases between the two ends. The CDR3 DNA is TGTGCCAGCAGATTTTCCCGGGACCCCAACACTGAAGCTTTCTTT. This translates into CASRFSRDPNTEAFF. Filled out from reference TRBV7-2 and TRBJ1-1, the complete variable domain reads GAGVSQSPSNKVTEKGKDVELRCDPISGHTALYWYRQSLGQGLEFLIYFQGNSAPDKSGLPSDRFSAERTGGSVSTLTIQRTQQEDSAVYLCASRFSRDPNTEAFFGQGTRLTVV.

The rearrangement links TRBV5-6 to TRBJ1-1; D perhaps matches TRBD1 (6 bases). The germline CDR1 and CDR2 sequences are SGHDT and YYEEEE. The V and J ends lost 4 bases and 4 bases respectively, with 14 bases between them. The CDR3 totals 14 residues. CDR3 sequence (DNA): TGTGCCAGCAGCCTCCTTCTCAGGGGCACTGAAGCTTTCTTT. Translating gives CASSLLLRGTEAFF.

The CDR3 DNA reads TGTGCCAGCGTTAGAGGGACAGAGTACGAGCAGTACTTC. Residues: CASVRGTEYEQYF. The chain recombines TRBV5-6 with TRBJ2-7; 7 bases match TRBD1. Looked up from germline, CDR1 is SGHDT and CDR2 is YYEEEE. There are 13 residues in the CDR3. Trimming took 7 bases from V and 4 from J; bases not matched to a gene: 8.

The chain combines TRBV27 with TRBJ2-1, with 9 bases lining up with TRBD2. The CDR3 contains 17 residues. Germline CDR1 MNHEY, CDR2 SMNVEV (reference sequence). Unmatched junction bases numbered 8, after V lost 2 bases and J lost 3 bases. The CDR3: CASSLAAGGLDYNEQFF. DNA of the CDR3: TGTGCCAGCAGTTTAGCTGCGGGAGGGCTTGACTACAATGAGCAGTTCTTC.

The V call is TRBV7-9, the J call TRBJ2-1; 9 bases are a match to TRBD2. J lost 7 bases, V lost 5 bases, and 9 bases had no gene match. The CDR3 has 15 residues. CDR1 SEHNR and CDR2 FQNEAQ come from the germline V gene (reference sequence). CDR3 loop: CASSPREGRGNEQFF. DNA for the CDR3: TGTGCCAGCAGCCCGCGGGAGGGCCGGGGGAATGAGCAGTTCTTC.

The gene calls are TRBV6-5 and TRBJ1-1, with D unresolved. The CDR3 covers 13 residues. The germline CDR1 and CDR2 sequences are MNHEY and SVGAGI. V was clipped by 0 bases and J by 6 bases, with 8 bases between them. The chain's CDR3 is CASSYSSGAEAFF. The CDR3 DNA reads TGTGCCAGCAGTTACTCTTCAGGAGCTGAAGCTTTCTTT.

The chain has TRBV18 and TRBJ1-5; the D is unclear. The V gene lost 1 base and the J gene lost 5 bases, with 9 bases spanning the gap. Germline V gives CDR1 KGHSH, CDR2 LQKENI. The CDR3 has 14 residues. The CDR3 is CASSPREGDQPQHF. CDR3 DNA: TGTGCCAGCTCACCACGGGAGGGCGATCAGCCCCAGCATTTT.

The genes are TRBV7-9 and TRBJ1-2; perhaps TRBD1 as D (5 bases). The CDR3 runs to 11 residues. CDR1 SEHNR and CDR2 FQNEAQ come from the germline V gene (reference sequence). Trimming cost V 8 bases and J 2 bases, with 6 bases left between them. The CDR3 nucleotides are TGTGCCAGCGGGGGGAACTATGGCTACACCTTC. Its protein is CASGGNYGYTF.

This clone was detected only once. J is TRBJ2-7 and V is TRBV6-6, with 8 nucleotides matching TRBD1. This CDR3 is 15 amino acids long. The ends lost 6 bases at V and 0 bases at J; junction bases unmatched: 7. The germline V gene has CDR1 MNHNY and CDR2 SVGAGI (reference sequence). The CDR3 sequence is CASSPRTGSSYEQYF. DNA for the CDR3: TGTGCCAGCAGCCCTCGGACAGGGAGCTCCTACGAGCAGTACTTC.

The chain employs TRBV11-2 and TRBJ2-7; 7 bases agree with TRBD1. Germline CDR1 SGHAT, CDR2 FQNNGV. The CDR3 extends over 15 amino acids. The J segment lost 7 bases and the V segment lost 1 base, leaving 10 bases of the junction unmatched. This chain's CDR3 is CASSLVQGTSGEQYF. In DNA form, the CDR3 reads TGTGCCAGCAGCTTAGTACAGGGGACGTCGGGGGAGCAGTACTTC.